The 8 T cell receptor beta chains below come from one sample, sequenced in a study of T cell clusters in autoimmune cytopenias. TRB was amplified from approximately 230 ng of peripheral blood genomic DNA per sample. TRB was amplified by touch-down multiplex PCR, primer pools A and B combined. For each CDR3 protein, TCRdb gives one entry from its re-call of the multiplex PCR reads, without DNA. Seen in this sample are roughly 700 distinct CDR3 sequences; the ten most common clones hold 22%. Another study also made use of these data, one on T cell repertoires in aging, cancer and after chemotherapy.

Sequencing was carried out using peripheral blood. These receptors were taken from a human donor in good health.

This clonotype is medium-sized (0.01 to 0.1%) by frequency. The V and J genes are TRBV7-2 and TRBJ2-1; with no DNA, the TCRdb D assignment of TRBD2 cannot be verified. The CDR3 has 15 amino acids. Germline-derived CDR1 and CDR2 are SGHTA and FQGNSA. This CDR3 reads CASSWGGSMGNEQFF. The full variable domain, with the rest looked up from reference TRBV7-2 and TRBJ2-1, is GAGVSQSPSNKVTEKGKDVELRCDPISGHTALYWYRQSLGQGLEFLIYFQGNSAPDKSGLPSDRFSAERTGGSVSTLTIQRTQQEDSAVYLCASSWGGSMGNEQFFGPGTRLTVL.

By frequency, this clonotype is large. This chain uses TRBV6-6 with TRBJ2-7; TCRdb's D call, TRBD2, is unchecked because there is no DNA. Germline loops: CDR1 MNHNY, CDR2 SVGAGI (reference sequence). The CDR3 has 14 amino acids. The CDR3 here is CASETSGRGYEQYF.

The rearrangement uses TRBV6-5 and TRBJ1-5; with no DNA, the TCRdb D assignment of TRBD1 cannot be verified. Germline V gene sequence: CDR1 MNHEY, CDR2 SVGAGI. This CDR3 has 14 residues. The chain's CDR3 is CASSYRGYNQPQHF.

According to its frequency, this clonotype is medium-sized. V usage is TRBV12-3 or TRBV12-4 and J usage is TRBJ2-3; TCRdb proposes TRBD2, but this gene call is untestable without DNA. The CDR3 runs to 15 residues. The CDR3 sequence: CASSFSSDYTDTQYF.

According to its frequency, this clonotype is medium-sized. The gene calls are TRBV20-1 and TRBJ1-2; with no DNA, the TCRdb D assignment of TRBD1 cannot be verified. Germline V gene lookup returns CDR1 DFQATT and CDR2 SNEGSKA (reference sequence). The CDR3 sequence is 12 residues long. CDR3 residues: CSQWGAQYGYTF.

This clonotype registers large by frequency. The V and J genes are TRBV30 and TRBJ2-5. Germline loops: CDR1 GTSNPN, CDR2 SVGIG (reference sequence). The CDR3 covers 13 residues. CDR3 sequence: CAWRLTGQETQYF.

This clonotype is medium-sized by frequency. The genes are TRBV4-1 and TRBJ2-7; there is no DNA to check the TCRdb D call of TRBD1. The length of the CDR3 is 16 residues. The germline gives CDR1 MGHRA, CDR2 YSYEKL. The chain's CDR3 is CASSQVAETGGIEQYF.

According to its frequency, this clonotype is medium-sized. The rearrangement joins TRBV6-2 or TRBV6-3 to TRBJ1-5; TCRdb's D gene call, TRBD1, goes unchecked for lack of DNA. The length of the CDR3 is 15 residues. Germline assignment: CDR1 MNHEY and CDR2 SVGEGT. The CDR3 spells CASTPGGEKRKPQHF.